These 4 T cell receptor beta chains were sequenced from one sample in a study of cytomegalovirus exposure and HLA in healthy donors. PCR was performed using 60 Vbeta and 13 Jbeta primers. The data were produced by immunoSEQ multiplex PCR, yet TCRdb's version contains in-frame clones alone and is incomplete. The profile shows around 99,000 clones, under 80% of them singletons. Source material: PBMCs. These receptor sequences come from a woman younger than 45 in good health and CMV-seronegative.

CDR3 sequence reads: CASSSTGFDTEAFF. CDR3 bases: TGTGCCAGCAGTTCTACAGGTTTCGACACTGAAGCTTTCTTT. This chain uses TRBV6-6 with TRBJ1-1, with a tentative D call TRBD1 (5 bases). The CDR3 consists of 14 residues. Germline V gene sequence: CDR1 MNHNY, CDR2 SVGAGI (reference sequence). Trimming pared 4 bases from V and 3 bases from J, leaving 12 bases between.

V and J are TRBV27 and TRBJ1-1; 8 nucleotides agree with TRBD1. The CDR3 length is 14 residues. The germline V gene encodes CDR1 MNHEY and CDR2 SMNVEV (reference sequence). After removal of 1 base from V and 6 bases from J, the junction contained 4 bases not matched to a gene. CDR3 residues: CASSLYGQGSEAFF. The CDR3 coding sequence is TGTGCCAGCAGTTTATACGGACAGGGCTCTGAAGCTTTCTTT.

The chain carries TRBV29-1 and TRBJ2-3, with TRBD2 matching 9 bases. The CDR3 covers 14 residues. Per germline, CDR1 SQVTM and CDR2 ANQGSEA. V shed 4 bases, J shed 8 bases, and the junction held 10 bases outside the gene matches. CDR3 sequence: CSVAVAGGPGTQYF. CDR3 DNA sequence: TGCAGCGTTGCTGTTGCGGGAGGGCCAGGTACGCAGTATTTT.

V gene TRBV7-2 combines with J gene TRBJ2-6; no reliable D call. The length of the CDR3 is 16 residues. The germline V and J ends were trimmed by 6 bases and 1 base, with 13 bases remaining between them. Germline V gene data show CDR1 as SGHTA and CDR2 as FQGNSA. The CDR3: CASRVPQTSGANVLTF. CDR3 nucleotide sequence: TGTGCCAGCAGGGTTCCCCAAACTTCTGGGGCCAACGTCCTGACTTTC.